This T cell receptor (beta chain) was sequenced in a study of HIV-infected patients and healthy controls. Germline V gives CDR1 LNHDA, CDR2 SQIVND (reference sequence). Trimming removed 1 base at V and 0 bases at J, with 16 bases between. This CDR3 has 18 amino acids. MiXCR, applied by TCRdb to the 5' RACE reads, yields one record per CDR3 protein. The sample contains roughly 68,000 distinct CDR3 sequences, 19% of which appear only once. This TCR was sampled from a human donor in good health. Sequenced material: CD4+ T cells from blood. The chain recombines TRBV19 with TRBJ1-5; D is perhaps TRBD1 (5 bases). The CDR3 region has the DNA TGTGCCAGTAGTATAGGTTTCAGGGCTAAGTATAGCAATCAGCCCCAGCATTTT. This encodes CASSIGFRAKYSNQPQHF.